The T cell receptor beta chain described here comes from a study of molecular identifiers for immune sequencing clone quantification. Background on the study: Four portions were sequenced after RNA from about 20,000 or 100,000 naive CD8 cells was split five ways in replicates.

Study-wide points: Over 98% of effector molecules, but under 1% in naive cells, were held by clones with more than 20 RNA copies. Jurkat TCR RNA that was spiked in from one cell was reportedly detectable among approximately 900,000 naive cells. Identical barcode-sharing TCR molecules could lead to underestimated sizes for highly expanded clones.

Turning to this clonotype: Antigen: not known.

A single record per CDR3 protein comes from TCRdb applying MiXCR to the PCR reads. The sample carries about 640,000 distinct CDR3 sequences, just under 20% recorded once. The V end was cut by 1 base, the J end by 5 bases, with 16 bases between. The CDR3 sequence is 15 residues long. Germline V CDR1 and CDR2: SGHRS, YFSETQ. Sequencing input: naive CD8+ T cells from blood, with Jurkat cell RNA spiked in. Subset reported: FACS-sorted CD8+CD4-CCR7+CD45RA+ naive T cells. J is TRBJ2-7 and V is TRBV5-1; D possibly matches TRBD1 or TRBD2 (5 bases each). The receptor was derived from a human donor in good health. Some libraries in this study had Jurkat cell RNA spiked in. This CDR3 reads CASSLRGREVDEQYF. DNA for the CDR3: TGCGCCAGCAGCTTGCGGGGCAGGGAAGTCGACGAGCAGTACTTC.